This T cell receptor (beta chain) was identified in a study of T cell changes during pregnancy in multiple sclerosis. Sequencing was performed with immunoSEQ multiplex PCR; in TCRdb, only in-frame clones are kept and a portion is missing. Of around 47,000 clones listed, about 94% are singletons. The clonotype originates from a female donor with multiple sclerosis, enrolled in a pregnancy study. Sequences were derived from CD8+ T cells from peripheral blood mononuclear cells, sampled in the first trimester of pregnancy.

CDR3 amino acids: CASSLPGGNEKLFF. Written as DNA, the CDR3 is TGTGCCAGCAGCTTGCCGGGGGGAAATGAAAAACTGTTTTTT. This chain connects TRBV5-4 to TRBJ1-4; TRBD1 is a possible D gene (5 bases). Trimming removed 1 base at V and 5 bases at J, with 9 bases between. This CDR3 region has 14 residues. CDR1 and CDR2 from the germline V gene are SGHNT and YYREEE (reference sequence). Full variable domain (missing parts from reference TRBV5-4 and TRBJ1-4): ETGVTQSPTHLIKTRGQQVTLRCSSQSGHNTVSWYQQALGQGPQFIFQYYREEENGRGNFPPRFSGLQFPNYSSELNVNALELDDSALYLCASSLPGGNEKLFFGSGTQLSVL.